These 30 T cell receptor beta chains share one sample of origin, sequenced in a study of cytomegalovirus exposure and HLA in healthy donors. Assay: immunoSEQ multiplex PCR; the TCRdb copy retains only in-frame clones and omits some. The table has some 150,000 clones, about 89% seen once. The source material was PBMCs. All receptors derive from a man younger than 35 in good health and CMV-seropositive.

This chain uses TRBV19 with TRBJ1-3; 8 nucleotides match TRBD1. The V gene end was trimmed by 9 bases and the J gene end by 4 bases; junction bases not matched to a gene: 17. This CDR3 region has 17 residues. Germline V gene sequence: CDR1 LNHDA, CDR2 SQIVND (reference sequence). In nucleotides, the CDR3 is TGTGCCAGCCGACTAGAGAACTGGACAGGGAAGGGAAACACCATATATTTT. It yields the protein CASRLENWTGKGNTIYF.

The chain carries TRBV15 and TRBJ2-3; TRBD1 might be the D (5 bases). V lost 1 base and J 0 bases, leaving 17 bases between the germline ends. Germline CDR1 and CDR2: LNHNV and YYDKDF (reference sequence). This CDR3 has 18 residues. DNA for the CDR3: TGTGCCACCAGCAGAGGGGGCTGGGGTATCGGTAGCACAGATACGCAGTATTTT. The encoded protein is CATSRGGWGIGSTDTQYF.

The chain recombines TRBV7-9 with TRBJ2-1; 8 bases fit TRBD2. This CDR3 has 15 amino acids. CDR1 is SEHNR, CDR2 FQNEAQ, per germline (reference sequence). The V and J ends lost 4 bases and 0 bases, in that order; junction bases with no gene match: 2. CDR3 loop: CASSYGTSSYNEQFF. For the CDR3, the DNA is TGTGCCAGCAGCTATGGGACTAGCTCCTACAATGAGCAGTTCTTC. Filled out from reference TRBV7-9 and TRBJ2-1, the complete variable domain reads DTGVSQNPRHKITKRGQNVTFRCDPISEHNRLYWYRQTLGQGPEFLTYFQNEAQLEKSRLLSDRFSAERPKGSFSTLEIQRTEQGDSAMYLCASSYGTSSYNEQFFGPGTRLTVL.

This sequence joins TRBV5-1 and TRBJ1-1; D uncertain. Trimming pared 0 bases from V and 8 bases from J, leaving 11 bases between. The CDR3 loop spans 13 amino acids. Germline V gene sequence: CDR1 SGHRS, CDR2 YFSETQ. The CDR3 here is CASSLATEAEAFF. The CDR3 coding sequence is TGCGCCAGCAGCTTGGCCACCGAAGCCGAAGCTTTCTTT.

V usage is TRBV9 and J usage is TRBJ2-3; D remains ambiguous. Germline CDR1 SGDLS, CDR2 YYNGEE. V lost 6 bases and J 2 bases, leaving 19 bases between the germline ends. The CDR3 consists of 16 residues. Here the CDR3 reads CASTQGVSQTTDTQYF. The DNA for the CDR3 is TGTGCCAGCACCCAAGGAGTCAGTCAGACCACAGATACGCAGTATTTT.

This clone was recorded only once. The chain's CDR3 is CASSVSQPYEQYF. The CDR3 DNA sequence: TGTGCCAGCAGTGTCTCACAACCCTACGAGCAGTACTTC. This sequence joins TRBV6-1 and TRBJ2-7, with unresolved D. Trimming stripped 4 bases from V and 2 bases from J, with 9 bases between. The CDR3 covers 13 residues. CDR1 and CDR2 from the germline V gene are MNHNS and SASEGT.

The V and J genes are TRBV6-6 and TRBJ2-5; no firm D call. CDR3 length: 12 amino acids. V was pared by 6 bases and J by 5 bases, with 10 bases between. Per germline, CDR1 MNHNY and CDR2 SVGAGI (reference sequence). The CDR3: CASSNGRETQYF. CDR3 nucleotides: TGTGCCAGCAGCAACGGTCGGGAGACCCAGTACTTC.

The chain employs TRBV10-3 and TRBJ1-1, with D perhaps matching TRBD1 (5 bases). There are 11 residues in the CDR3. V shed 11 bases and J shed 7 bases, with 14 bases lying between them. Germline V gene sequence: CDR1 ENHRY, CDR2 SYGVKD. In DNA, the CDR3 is TGTGCCTCCAAAGGGGTGGGTGAAGCTTTCTTT. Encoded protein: CASKGVGEAFF.

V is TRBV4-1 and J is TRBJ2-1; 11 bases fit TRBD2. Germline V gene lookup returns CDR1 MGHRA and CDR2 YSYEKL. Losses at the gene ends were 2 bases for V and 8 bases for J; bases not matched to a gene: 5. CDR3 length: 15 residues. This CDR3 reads CASSQSLAGEDEQFF. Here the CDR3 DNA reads TGCGCCAGCAGCCAATCACTAGCGGGAGAAGATGAGCAGTTCTTC.

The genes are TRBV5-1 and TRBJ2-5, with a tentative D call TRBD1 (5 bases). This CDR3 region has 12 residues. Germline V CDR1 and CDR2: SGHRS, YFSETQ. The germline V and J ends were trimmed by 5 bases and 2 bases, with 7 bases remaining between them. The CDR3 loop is CASSKGQETQYF. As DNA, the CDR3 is TGCGCCAGCAGTAAGGGGCAAGAGACCCAGTACTTC.

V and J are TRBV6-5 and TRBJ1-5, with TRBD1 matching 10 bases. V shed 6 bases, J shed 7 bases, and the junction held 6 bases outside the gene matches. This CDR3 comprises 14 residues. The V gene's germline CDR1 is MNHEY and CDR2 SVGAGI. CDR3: CASRRDRGQQPQHF. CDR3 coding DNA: TGTGCCAGCAGAAGAGACAGGGGGCAACAGCCCCAGCATTTT.

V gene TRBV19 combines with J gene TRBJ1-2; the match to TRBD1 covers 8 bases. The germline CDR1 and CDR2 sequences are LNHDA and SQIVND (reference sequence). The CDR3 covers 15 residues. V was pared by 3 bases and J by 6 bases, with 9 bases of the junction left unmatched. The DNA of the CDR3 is TGTGCCAGTAGTATCCCGGGGCAGGGGGCAAATGGCTACACCTTC. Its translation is CASSIPGQGANGYTF.

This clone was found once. The CDR3 sequence is CAWRGTPTEAFF. DNA for the CDR3: TGTGCCTGGAGGGGGACACCTACTGAAGCTTTCTTT. The chain combines TRBV30 with TRBJ1-1; a possible D gene is TRBD1 (6 bases). The germline V gene encodes CDR1 GTSNPN and CDR2 SVGIG (reference sequence). This CDR3 region has 12 residues. The ends were cut back, 3 bases at V and 5 bases at J, with 10 bases in the middle.

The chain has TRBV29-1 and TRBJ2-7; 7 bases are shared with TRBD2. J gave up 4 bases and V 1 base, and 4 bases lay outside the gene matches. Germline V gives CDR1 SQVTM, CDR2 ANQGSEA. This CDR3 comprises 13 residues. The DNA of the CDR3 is TGCAGCGTTGAAGGCGGGAGAGGTTACGAGCAGTACTTC. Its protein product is CSVEGGRGYEQYF.

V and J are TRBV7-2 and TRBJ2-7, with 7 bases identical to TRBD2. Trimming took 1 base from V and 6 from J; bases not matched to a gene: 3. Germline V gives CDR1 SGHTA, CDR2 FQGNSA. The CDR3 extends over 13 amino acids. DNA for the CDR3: TGTGCCAGCAGCTTAGTGGGGGGGGGCGAGCAGTACTTC. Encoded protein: CASSLVGGGEQYF.

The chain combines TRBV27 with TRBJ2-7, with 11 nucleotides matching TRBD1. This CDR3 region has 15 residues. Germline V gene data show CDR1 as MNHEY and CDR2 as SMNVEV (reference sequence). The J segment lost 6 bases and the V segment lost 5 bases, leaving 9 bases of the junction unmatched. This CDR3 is CASSMTGQGAFEQYF. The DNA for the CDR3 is TGTGCCAGCAGTATGACCGGACAGGGGGCTTTCGAGCAGTACTTC.

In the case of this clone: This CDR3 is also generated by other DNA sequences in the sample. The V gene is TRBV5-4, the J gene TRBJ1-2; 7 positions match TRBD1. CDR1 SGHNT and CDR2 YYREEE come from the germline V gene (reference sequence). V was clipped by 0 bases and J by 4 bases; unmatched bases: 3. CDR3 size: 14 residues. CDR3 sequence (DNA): TGTGCCAGCAGCTTGGGGACAGGATCCTATGGCTACACCTTC. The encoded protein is CASSLGTGSYGYTF.

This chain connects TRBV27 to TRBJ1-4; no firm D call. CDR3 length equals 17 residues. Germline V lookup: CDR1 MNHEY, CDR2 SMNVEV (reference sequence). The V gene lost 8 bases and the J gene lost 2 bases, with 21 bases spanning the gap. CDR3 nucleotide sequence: TGTGCCAGCCGGCGCCGGGCGGACTCTTCTACTAATGAAAAACTGTTTTTT. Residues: CASRRRADSSTNEKLFF. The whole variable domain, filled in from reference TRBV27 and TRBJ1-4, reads EAQVTQNPRYLITVTGKKLTVTCSQNMNHEYMSWYRQDPGLGLRQIYYSMNVEVTDKGDVPEGYKVSRKEKRNFPLILESPSPNQTSLYFCASRRRADSSTNEKLFFGSGTQLSVL.

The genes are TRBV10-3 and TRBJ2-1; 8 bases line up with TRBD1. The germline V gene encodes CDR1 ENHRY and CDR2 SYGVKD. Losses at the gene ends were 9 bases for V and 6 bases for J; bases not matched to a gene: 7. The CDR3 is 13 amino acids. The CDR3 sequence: CAMAGTGPNEQFF. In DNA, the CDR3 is TGTGCCATGGCCGGGACAGGCCCCAATGAGCAGTTCTTC.

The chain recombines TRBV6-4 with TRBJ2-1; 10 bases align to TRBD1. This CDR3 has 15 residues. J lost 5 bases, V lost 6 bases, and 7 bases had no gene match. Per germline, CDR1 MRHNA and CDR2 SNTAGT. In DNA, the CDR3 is TGTGCCAGCAGCCCAGGACAGGGGGGAAACAATGAGCAGTTCTTC. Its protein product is CASSPGQGGNNEQFF.

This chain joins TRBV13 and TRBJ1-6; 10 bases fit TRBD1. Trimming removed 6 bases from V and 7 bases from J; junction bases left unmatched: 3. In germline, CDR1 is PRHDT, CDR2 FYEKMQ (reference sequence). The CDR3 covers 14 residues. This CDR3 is CASRQGQGNSPLHF. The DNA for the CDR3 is TGTGCCAGCAGACAGGGACAGGGGAATTCACCCCTCCACTTT.

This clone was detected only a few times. The CDR3 region is CASSASRRNEQYF. Written as DNA, the CDR3 is TGTGCCAGCAGTGCCTCGCGGAGGAACGAGCAGTACTTC. The rearrangement links TRBV28 to TRBJ2-7; tentative D call: TRBD2 (5 bases). This CDR3 is 13 amino acids long. CDR1 is MDHEN and CDR2 is SYDVKM in the germline V gene. Trimming pared 5 bases from V and 5 bases from J, leaving 13 bases between.

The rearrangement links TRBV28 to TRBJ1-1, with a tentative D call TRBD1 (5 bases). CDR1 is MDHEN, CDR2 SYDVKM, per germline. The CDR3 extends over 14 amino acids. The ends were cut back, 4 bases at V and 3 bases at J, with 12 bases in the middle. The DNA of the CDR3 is TGTGCCAGCAGTTCCGCCCCAGGGTACACTGAAGCTTTCTTT. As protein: CASSSAPGYTEAFF.

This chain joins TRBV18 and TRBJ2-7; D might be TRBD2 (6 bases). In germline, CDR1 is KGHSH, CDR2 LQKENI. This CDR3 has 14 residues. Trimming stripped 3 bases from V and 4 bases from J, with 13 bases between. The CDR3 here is CASSPAGGKYEQYF. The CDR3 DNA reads TGTGCCAGCTCACCCGCCGGGGGAAAATACGAGCAGTACTTC.

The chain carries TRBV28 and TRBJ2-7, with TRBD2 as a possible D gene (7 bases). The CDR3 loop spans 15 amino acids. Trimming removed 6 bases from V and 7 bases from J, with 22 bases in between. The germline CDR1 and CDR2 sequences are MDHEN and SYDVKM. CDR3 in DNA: TGTGCCAGCAGCCACCGGGGGAGGGGGGCAGGGGAGCAGTACTTC. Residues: CASSHRGRGAGEQYF. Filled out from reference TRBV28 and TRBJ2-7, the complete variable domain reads DVKVTQSSRYLVKRTGEKVFLECVQDMDHENMFWYRQDPGLGLRLIYFSYDVKMKEKGDIPEGYSVSREKKERFSLILESASTNQTSMYLCASSHRGRGAGEQYFGPGTRLTVT.

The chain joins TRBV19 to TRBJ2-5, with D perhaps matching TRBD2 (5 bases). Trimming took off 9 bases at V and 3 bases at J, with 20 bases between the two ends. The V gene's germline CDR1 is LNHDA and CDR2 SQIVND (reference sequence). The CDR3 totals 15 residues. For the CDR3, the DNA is TGTGCCAGCCGGGTATGGGCTAGCTGGGAAGAGACCCAGTACTTC. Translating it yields CASRVWASWEETQYF.

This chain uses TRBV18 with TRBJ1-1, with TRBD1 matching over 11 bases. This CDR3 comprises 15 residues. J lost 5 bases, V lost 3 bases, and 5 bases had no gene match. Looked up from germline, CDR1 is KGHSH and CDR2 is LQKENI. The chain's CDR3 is CASSPRDRGRTEAFF. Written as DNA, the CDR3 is TGTGCCAGCTCACCCCGGGACAGGGGGAGGACTGAAGCTTTCTTT.

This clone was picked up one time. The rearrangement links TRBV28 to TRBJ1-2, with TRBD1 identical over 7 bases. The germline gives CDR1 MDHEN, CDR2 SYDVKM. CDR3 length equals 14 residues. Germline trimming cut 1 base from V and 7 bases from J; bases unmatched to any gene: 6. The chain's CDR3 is CASSLSGQERGYTF. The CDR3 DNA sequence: TGTGCCAGCAGTTTATCCGGACAGGAACGTGGCTACACCTTC.

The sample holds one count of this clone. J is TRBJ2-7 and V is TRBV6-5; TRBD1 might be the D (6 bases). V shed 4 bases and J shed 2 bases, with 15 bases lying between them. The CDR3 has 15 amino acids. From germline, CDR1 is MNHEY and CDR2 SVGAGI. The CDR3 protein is CASSSSGSGAYEQYF. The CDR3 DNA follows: TGTGCCAGCAGTTCATCAGGGTCAGGGGCCTACGAGCAGTACTTC.

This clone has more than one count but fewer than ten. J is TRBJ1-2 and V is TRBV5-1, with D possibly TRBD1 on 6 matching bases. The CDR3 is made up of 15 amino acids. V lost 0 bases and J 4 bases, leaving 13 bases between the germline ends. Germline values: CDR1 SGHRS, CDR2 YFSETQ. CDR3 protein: CASSLAPDSIYGYTF. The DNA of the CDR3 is TGCGCCAGCAGCTTGGCGCCGGACAGCATCTATGGCTACACCTTC. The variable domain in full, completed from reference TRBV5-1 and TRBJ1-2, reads KAGVTQTPRYLIKTRGQQVTLSCSPISGHRSVSWYQQTPGQGLQFLFEYFSETQRNKGNFPGRFSGRQFSNSRSEMNVSTLELGDSALYLCASSLAPDSIYGYTFGSGTRLTVV.